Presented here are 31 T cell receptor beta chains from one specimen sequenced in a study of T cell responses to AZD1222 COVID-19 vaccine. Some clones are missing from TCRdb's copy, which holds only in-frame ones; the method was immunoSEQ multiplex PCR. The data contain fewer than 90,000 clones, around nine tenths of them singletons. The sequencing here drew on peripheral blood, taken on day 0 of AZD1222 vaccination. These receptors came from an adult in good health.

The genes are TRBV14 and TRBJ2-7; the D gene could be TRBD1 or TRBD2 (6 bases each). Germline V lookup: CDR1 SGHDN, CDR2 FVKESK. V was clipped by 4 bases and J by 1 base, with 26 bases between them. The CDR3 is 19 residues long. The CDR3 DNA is TGTGCCAGCAGCCTTATTCCGAAAGGGGGGTACTTTAGTTCCTACGAGCAGTACGTC. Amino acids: CASSLIPKGGYFSSYEQYV.

CDR3 protein: CASTDSQGNQPQHF. For the CDR3, the DNA is TGTGCCAGCACGGACAGCCAAGGCAATCAGCCCCAGCATTTT. J is TRBJ1-5 and V is TRBV6-5; weak D call: TRBD1 (6 bases). The length of the CDR3 is 14 residues. The germline V gene encodes CDR1 MNHEY and CDR2 SVGAGI. The ends were cut back, 7 bases at V and 2 bases at J, with 12 bases in the middle.

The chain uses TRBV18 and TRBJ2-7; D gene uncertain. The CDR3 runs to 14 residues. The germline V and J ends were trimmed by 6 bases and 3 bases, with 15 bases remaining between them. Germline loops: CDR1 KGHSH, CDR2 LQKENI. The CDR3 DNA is TGTGCCAGCTCCCCCTCAGGCACAGACTACGAGCAGTACGTC. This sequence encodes CASSPSGTDYEQYV.

The CDR3 region is CAWTNPSHLEFF. CDR3 DNA sequence: TGTGCCTGGACCAACCCGAGCCATTTAGAGTTCTTC. The chain recombines TRBV30 with TRBJ2-1; D is unresolved. The length of the CDR3 is 12 residues. Germline CDR1 reads GTSNPN; CDR2 reads SVGIG (reference sequence). The V and J ends lost 4 bases and 14 bases respectively, with 18 bases between them.

The CDR3 here is CASSFQGTGNEKLFF. The CDR3 nucleotides read TGTGCCAGCAGCTTCCAGGGGACGGGTAATGAAAAACTGTTTTTT. The chain has TRBV5-4 and TRBJ1-4, with D perhaps matching TRBD1 (6 bases). The CDR3 spans 15 residues. Germline CDR1 reads SGHNT; CDR2 reads YYREEE (reference sequence). Trimming removed 2 bases at V and 4 bases at J, with 12 bases between.

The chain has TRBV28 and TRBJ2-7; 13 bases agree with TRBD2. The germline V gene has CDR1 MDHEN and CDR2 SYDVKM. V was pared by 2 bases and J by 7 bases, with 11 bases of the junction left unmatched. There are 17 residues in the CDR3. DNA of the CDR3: TGTGCCAGCAGTTTACTCCGGACTAGCGGGAGAACGGGGGAGCAGTACTTC. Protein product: CASSLLRTSGRTGEQYF.

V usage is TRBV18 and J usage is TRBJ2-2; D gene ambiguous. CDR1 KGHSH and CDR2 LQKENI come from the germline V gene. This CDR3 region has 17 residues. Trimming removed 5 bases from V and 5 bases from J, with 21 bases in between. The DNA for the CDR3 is TGTGCCAGCTCATTGGCTTCCCAGCGCGGCAGGACCGGGGAGCTGTTTTTT. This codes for CASSLASQRGRTGELFF.

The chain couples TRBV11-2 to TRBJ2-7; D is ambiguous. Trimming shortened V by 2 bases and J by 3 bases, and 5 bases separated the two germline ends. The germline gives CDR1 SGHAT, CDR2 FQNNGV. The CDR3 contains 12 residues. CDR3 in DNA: TGTGCCAGCAGCTTACTCAACTACGAGCAGTACTTC. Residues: CASSLLNYEQYF.

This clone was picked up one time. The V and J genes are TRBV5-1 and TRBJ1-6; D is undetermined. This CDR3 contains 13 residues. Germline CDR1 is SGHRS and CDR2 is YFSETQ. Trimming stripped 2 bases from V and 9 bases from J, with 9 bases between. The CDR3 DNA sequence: TGCGCCAGCAGCTTAGGCGGGGTTTCACCCCTCCACTTT. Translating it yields CASSLGGVSPLHF.

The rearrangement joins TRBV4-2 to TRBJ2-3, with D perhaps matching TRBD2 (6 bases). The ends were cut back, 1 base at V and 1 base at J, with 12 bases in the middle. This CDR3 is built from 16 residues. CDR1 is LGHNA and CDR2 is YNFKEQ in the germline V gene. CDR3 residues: CASSQGAGRRTDTQYF. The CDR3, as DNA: TGTGCCAGCAGCCAAGGAGCAGGGAGGCGCACAGATACGCAGTATTTT.

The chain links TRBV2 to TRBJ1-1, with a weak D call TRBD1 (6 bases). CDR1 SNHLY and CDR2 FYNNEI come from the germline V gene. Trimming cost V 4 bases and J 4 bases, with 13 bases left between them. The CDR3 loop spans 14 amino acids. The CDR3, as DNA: TGTGCCAGCAGTGCTTGGGGGGCGCGCACTGAAGCTTTCTTT. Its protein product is CASSAWGARTEAFF.

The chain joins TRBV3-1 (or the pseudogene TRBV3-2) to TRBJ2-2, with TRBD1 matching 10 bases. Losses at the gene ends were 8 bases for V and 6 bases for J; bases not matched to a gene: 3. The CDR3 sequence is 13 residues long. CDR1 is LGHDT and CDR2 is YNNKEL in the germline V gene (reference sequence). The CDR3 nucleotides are TGTGCCAGCGGACAGGGGGGAGCCGGGGAGCTGTTTTTT. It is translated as CASGQGGAGELFF.

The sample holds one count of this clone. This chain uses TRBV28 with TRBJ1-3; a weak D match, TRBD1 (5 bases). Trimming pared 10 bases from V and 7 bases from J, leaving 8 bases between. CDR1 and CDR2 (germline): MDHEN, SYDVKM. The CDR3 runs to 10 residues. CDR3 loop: CATGGNTIYF. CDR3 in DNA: TGTGCCACGGGGGGGAACACCATATATTTT.

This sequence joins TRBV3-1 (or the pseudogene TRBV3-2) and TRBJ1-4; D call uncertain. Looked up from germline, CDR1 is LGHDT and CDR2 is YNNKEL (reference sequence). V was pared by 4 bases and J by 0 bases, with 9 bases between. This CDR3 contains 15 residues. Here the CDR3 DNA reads TGTGCCAGCAGCCGCCAGATTTCAACTAATGAAAAACTGTTTTTT. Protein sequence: CASSRQISTNEKLFF.

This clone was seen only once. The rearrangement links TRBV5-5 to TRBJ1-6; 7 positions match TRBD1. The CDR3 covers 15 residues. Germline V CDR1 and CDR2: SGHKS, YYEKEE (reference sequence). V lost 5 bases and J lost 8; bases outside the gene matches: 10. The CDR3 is CASRHWGQGDSPLHF. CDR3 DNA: TGTGCCAGCAGACACTGGGGGCAGGGGGATTCACCCCTCCACTTT.

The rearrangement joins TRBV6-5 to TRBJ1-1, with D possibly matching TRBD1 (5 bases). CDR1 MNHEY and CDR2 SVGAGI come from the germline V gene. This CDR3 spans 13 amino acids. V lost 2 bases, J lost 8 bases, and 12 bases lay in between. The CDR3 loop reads CASSYRGQREAFF. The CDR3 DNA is TGTGCCAGCAGTTACAGGGGCCAACGGGAAGCTTTCTTT.

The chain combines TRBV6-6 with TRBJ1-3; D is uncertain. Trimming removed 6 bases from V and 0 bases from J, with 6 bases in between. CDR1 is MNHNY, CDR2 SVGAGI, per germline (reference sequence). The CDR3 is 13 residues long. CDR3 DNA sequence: TGTGCCAGCAGGACTCCCTCTGGAAACACCATATATTTT. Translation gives CASRTPSGNTIYF.

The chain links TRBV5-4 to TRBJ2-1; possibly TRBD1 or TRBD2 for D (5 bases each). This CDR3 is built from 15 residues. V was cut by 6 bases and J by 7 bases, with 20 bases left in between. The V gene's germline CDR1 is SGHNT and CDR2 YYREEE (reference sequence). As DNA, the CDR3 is TGTGCCAGCATAGGGGACCACGGCGGGTATAATGAGCAGTTCTTC. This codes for CASIGDHGGYNEQFF.

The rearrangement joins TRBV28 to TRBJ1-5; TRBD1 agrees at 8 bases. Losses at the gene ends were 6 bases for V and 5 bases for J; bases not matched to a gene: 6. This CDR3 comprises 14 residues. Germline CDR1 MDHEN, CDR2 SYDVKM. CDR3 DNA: TGTGCCAGCAGGGGACAGGTGGGCCATCAGCCCCAGCATTTT. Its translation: CASRGQVGHQPQHF.

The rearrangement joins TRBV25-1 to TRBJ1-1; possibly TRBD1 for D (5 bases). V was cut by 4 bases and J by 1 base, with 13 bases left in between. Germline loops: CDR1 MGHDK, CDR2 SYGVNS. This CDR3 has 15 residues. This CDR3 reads CASSAMAGQNTEAFF. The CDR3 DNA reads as TGTGCCAGCAGTGCTATGGCGGGGCAGAACACTGAAGCTTTCTTT.

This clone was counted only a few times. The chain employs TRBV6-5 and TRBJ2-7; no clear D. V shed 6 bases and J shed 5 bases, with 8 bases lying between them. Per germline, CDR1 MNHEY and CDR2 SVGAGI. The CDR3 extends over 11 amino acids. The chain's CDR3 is CASRYQNEQYV. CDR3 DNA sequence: TGTGCCAGCAGGTATCAAAACGAGCAGTACGTC.

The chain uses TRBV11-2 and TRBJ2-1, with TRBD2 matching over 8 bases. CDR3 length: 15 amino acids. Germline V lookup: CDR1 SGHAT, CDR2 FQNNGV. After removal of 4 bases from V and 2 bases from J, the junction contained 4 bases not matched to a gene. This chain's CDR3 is CASSSGGAPYNEQFF. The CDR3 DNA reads TGTGCCAGCAGCTCCGGGGGGGCGCCCTACAATGAGCAGTTCTTC.

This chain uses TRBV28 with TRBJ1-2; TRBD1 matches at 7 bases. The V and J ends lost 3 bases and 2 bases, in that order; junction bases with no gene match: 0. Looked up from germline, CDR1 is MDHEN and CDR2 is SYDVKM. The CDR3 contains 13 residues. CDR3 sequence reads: CASSLGQNYGYTF. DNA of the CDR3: TGTGCCAGCAGTTTGGGACAGAACTATGGCTACACCTTC.

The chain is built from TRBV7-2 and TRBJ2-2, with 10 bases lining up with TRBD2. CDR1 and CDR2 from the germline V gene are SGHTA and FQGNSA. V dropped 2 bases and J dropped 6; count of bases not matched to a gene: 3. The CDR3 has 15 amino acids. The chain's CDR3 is CASSLQRGGAGELFF. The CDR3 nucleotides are TGTGCCAGCAGCTTACAGCGGGGGGGCGCCGGGGAGCTGTTTTTT.

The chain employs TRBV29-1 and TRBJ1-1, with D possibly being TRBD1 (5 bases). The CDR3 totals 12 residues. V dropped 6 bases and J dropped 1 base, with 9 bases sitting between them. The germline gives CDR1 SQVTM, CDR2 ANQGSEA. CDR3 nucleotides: TGCAGCGTCACAACAGGGAACACTGAAGCTTTCTTT. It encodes CSVTTGNTEAFF.

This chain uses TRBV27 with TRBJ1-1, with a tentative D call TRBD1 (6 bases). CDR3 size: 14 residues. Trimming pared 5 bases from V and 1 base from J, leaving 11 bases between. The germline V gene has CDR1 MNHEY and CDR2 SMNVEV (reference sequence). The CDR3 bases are TGTGCCAGCAGTCTCGTGACAGGGAACACTGAAGCTTTCTTT. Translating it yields CASSLVTGNTEAFF.

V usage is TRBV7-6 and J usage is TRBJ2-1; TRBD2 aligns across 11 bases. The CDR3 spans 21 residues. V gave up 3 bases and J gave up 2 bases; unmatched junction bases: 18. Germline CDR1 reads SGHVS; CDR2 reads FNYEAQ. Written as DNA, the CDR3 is TGTGCCAGCAGCTTTCCCCGCCTTTCGAGACTAGCGGGGAAAACCTACAATGAGCAGTTCTTC. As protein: CASSFPRLSRLAGKTYNEQFF.

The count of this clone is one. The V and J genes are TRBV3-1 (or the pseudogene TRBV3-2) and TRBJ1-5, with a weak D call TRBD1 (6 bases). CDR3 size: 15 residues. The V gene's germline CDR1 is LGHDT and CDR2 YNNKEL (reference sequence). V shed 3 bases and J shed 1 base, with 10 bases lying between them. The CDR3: CASSQQGMSNQPQHF. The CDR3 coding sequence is TGTGCCAGCAGCCAGCAGGGGATGAGCAATCAGCCCCAGCATTTT.

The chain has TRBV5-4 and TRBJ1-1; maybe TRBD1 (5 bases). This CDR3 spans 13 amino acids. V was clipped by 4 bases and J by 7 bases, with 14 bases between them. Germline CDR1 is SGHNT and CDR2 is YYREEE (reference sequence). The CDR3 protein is CASSPGGRFEAFF. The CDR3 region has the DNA TGTGCCAGCAGCCCTGGGGGGAGATTTGAAGCTTTCTTT.

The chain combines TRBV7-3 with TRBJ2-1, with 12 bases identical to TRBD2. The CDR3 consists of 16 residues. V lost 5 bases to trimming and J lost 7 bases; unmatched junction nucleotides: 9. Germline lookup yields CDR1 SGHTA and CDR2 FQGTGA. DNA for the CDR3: TGTGCCAGCAGCCCCCGACTAGCGGGAGTCTGGAATGAGCAGTTCTTC. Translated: CASSPRLAGVWNEQFF.

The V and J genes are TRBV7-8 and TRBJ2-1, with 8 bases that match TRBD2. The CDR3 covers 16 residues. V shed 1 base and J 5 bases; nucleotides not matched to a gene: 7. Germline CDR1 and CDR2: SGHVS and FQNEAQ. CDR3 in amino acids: CASSLGTGTRNNEQFF. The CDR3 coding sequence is TGTGCCAGCAGCTTAGGTACCGGGACTAGGAACAATGAGCAGTTCTTC.